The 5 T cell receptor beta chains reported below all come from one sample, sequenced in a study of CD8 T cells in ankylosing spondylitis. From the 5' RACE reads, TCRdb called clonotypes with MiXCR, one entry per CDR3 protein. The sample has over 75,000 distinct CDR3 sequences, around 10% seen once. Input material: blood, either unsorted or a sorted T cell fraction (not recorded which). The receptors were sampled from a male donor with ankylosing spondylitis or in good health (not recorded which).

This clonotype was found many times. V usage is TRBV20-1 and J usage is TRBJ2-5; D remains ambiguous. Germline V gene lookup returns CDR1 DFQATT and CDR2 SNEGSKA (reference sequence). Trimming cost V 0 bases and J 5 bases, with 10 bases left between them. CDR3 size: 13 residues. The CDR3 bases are TGCAGTGCTAGAGATGTTAATGGGGAGACCCAGTACTTC. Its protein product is CSARDVNGETQYF.

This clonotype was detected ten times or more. CDR3 amino acids: CASSNRTGYTF. The CDR3, as DNA: TGTGCCAGCAGCAATCGGACTGGCTACACCTTC. V and J are TRBV7-2 and TRBJ1-2; the D is unclear. Trimming left V 5 bases short and J 7 bases short, with 8 bases between. This CDR3 is built from 11 residues. Germline loops: CDR1 SGHTA, CDR2 FQGNSA.

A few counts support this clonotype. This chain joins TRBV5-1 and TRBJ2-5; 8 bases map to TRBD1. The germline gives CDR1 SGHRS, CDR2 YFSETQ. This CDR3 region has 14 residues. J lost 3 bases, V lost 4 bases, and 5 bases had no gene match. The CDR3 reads CASSIQGGKETQYF. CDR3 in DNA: TGCGCCAGCAGCATACAGGGGGGCAAAGAGACCCAGTACTTC.

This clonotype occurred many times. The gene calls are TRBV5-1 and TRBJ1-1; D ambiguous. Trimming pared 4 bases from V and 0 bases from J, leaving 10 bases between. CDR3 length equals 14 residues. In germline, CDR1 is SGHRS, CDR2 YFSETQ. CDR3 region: CASSRWTMNTEAFF. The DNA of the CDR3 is TGCGCCAGCAGCCGATGGACTATGAACACTGAAGCTTTCTTT.

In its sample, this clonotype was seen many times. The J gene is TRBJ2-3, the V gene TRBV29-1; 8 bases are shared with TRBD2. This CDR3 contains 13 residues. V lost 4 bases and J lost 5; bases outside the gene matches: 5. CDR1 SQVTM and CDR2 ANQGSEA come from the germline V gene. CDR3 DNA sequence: TGCAGCGTTGGCGGGGGGCCGGAAGATACGCAGTATTTT. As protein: CSVGGGPEDTQYF.